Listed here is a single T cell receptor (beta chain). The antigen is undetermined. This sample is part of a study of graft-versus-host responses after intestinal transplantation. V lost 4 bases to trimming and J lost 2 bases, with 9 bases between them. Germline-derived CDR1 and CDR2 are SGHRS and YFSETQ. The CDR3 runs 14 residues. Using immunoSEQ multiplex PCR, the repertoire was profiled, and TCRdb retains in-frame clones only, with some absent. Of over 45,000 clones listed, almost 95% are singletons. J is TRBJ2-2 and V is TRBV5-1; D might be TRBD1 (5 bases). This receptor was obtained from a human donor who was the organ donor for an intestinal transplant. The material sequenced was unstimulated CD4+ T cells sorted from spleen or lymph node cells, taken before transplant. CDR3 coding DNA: TGCGCCAGCAGCACCCAGGGTAACACCGGGGAGCTGTTTTTT. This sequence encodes CASSTQGNTGELFF. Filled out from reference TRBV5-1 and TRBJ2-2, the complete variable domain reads KAGVTQTPRYLIKTRGQQVTLSCSPISGHRSVSWYQQTPGQGLQFLFEYFSETQRNKGNFPGRFSGRQFSNSRSEMNVSTLELGDSALYLCASSTQGNTGELFFGEGSRLTVL.